Listed below are T cell receptor beta chains from one sample, sequenced in a study of cytomegalovirus exposure and HLA in healthy donors. The method was immunoSEQ multiplex PCR; TCRdb's version includes in-frame clones alone and lacks a portion of them. The profile shows more than 95,000 clones, approximately 72% of them singletons. The sample was PBMCs. These receptors were collected from a woman between 50 and 59 years old in good health and CMV-seronegative. CDR3s include the opening cysteine and the closing phenylalanine or tryptophan. Fields, in order: clone size, D gene, V gene, J gene, CDR3 DNA, CDR3 protein. A D gene is named only where the DNA matches it firmly. Where a row states a size, it is once, few, many or the class of an expanded clone; other rows omit it.

-	TRBD2	TRBV7-8	TRBJ2-7	TGTGCCAGCAGCTTAACGGGGGGTAGCGGCCCCTACGAGCAGTACTTC	CASSLTGGSGPYEQYF
once	TRBD2	TRBV19	TRBJ2-2	TGTGCCAGTAGGCTAGCGGGAGATATCGGGGAGCTGTTTTTT	CASRLAGDIGELFF
-	-	TRBV11-3	TRBJ1-2	TGTGCCAGCAGCTTAGGGCAGGACTATGGCTACACCTTC	CASSLGQDYGYTF
-	TRBD1	TRBV5-5	TRBJ1-4	TGTGCCAGCAGCCCAGCCGGGACAGGGGATGAAAAACTGTTTTTT	CASSPAGTGDEKLFF
-	TRBD1	TRBV5-4	TRBJ1-1	TGTGCCAGCAGACCGACAGGGTCGGGGAACACTGAAGCTTTCTTT	CASRPTGSGNTEAFF
-	-	TRBV4-2	TRBJ2-2	TGTGCCAGCAGCCAAGATAGTTACAGGGTGAACACCGGGGAGCTGTTTTTT	CASSQDSYRVNTGELFF
-	TRBD1	TRBV27	TRBJ1-4	TGTGCCAGCACGGGGACAGCTTCGTATGAAAAACTGTTTTTT	CASTGTASYEKLFF
few	TRBD2	TRBV11-2	TRBJ2-3	TGTGCCAGCAGCTCCAGTTCAGGCGGGGGGGGTTATACGCAGTATTTT	CASSSSSGGGGYTQYF
few	-	TRBV28	TRBJ2-7	TGTGCCAGCAGTCTACTGGGGCCTTACGAGCAGTACTTC	CASSLLGPYEQYF
-	-	TRBV6-1	TRBJ1-2	TGTGCCAGCAGCGAGGACAGTTCCTATGGCTACACCTTC	CASSEDSSYGYTF
few	-	TRBV15	TRBJ1-4	TGTGCCACCAGCAGAGATCGGGCAGGGGCAGAAAAACTGTTTTTT	CATSRDRAGAEKLFF
-	-	TRBV29-1	TRBJ2-2	TGCAGCGCAAAACTCCAGGGGCCCACCGGGGAGCTGTTTTTT	CSAKLQGPTGELFF
-	-	TRBV7-8	TRBJ2-5	TGTGCCAGCAGCCCACCCCGAGATGAGACCCAGTACTTC	CASSPPRDETQYF
-	TRBD1	TRBV19	TRBJ1-1	TGTGCCAGTAGTTTCGACAGGGCTAGTAGGGACACTGAAGCTTTCTTT	CASSFDRASRDTEAFF
once	TRBD1	TRBV5-6	TRBJ2-5	TGTGCCAGCAGCACCGGGACAGCCAATAGGGAGACCCAGTACTTC	CASSTGTANRETQYF
-	TRBD1	TRBV18	TRBJ1-6	TGTGCCAGCTCCCGGGACAGCTCCTATAATTCACCCCTCCACTTT	CASSRDSSYNSPLHF
few	-	TRBV11-2	TRBJ2-5	TGTGCCAGCAGCTTACAGGTGACCCAGTACTTC	CASSLQVTQYF